These 4 T cell receptor beta chains were sequenced from one sample in a study of blood T cell repertoires in COVID-19. Assay used: immunoSEQ multiplex PCR; TCRdb lists only in-frame clones, some missing. The table shows around 92,000 clones, with less than 85% occurring only once. The sample consisted of peripheral blood. These receptors all stem from a man aged 70 or older with COVID-19, enrolled during active disease.

The V gene is TRBV6-5, the J gene TRBJ1-4; TRBD1 might be the D (5 bases). The CDR3 loop spans 15 amino acids. CDR1 MNHEY and CDR2 SVGAGI come from the germline V gene. V was shortened by 6 bases and J by 3 bases, with 14 bases between the two germline ends. The CDR3 DNA reads as TGTGCCAGCAGAAAATCAGGGATAGCTAATGAAAAACTGTTTTTT. Translated, it gives CASRKSGIANEKLFF.

The chain employs TRBV7-2 and TRBJ2-2; D is perhaps TRBD2 (6 bases). This CDR3 is 17 amino acids long. The ends were cut back, 5 bases at V and 6 bases at J, with 22 bases in the middle. The germline CDR1 and CDR2 sequences are SGHTA and FQGNSA. Here the CDR3 DNA reads TGTGCCAGCAGCCATGGCGCGGGCAGGCCGGGGGCCGGGGAGCTGTTTTTT. Translating gives CASSHGAGRPGAGELFF.

CDR3 in amino acids: CASSQVGLAASTDTQYF. The CDR3 DNA reads TGTGCCAGCAGCCAAGTGGGACTAGCGGCTAGCACAGATACGCAGTATTTT. V is TRBV3-1 (or the pseudogene TRBV3-2) and J is TRBJ2-3; 11 bases match TRBD2. The V and J ends lost 1 base and 0 bases, in that order; junction bases with no gene match: 3. CDR3 length equals 17 residues. Germline loops: CDR1 LGHDT, CDR2 YNNKEL (reference sequence).

The chain joins TRBV28 to TRBJ1-1, with a tentative D call TRBD1 (6 bases). The length of the CDR3 is 14 residues. V was cut by 3 bases and J by 11 bases, with 19 bases left in between. Germline CDR1 MDHEN, CDR2 SYDVKM. The CDR3 reads CASSLPGTSFRAFF. Here the CDR3 DNA reads TGTGCCAGCAGTTTGCCCGGGACATCTTTCCGGGCTTTCTTT. The variable domain in full, completed from reference TRBV28 and TRBJ1-1, reads DVKVTQSSRYLVKRTGEKVFLECVQDMDHENMFWYRQDPGLGLRLIYFSYDVKMKEKGDIPEGYSVSREKKERFSLILESASTNQTSMYLCASSLPGTSFRAFFGQGTRLTVV.